This T cell receptor beta chain was recovered during a study of shared clonotypes between healthy human individuals. Overall study findings and caveats: With a handful of donors compared, about 5% of naive CD4 clonotypes were shared. Represented diversity (both genetic and exposure-history) was limited by the small number of donors.

CD45RO negativity and positive selection for CCR7 defined naive CD8 cells, a population that excluded terminally differentiated effector memory CD45RA+ cells. The CDR3 consists of 15 residues. In germline, CDR1 is MNHEY, CDR2 SMNVEV (reference sequence). Trimming shortened V by 3 bases and J by 0 bases, and 9 bases separated the two germline ends. Sequenced by immunoSEQ multiplex PCR; TCRdb stores in-frame clones only, minus some. This sample has approximately 740,000 clones, with more than 85% found just once. Worth noting for this clone: Its antigen is not identified. The sample carries other DNA sequences with the same CDR3.

The sequence derives from a man in his thirties or forties in good health. The rearrangement joins TRBV27 to TRBJ2-1; the D gene is possibly TRBD1 (6 bases). Sequenced sample: naive CD8+ T cells sorted from blood. The CDR3 sequence is CASSLGAGSYNEQFF. The CDR3 coding sequence is TGTGCCAGCAGTTTGGGGGCAGGCTCCTACAATGAGCAGTTCTTC.